This T cell receptor beta chain was recorded in a study of control samples from healthy donors and cancer patients. With 3 bases removed from V and 2 bases from J, the gap between germline ends came to 6 bases. The CDR3 is 13 residues long. Only in-frame clones appear in the TCRdb table, and some are missing; sequencing was by immunoSEQ multiplex PCR. Of tens of thousands of clones listed, around 93% are singletons. Sequences were obtained from PBMCs. This receptor was taken from a man younger than 45 with colorectal cancer. V and J are TRBV12-3 or TRBV12-4 and TRBJ2-3; no definite D call. The CDR3 nucleotides read TGTGCCAGCAGTTTTCGCGTCACAGATACGCAGTATTTT. Encoded protein: CASSFRVTDTQYF.